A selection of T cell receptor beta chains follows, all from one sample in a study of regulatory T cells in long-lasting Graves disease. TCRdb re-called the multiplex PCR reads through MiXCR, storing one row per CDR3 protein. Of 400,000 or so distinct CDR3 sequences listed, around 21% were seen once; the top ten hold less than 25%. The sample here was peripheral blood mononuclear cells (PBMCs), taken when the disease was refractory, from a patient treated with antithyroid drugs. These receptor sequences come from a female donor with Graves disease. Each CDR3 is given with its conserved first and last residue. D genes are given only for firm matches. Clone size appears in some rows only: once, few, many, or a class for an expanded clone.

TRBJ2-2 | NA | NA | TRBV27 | TGTGCCAGCAGTCCCGGGAGCCCCGGGGCCGGGGAGCTGTTTTTT | CASSPGSPGAGELFF
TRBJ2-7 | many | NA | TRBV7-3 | TGTGCCAGCAGCTCCCGACATCCCGTGGGGCGAACGCGGAAGGAGCAGTACTTC | CASSSRHPVGRTRKEQYF
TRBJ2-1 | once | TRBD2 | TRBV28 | TGTGCCAGCAGTTCCCCCGGTAGCGGGAGTTTCAATGAGCAGTTCTTC | CASSSPGSGSFNEQFF
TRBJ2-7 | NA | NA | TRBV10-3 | TGTGCCATCAGGAGGGACGGCCACTACGAGCAGTACTTC | CAIRRDGHYEQYF
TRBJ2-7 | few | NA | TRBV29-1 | TGCAGCGTTGAAGGGGGGACGGTGCGCGATCAGTACTTC | CSVEGGTVRDQYF
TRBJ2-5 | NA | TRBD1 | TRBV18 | TGTCCCAGCTCACCTATACAAGACAGGGAAGAGACCCAGTACTTC | CPSSPIQDREETQYF
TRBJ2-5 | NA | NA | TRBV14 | TGTGCCAGCAGCGAAACACTTGGAAGCGGTCGGTGGGAGACCCAGTACTTC | CASSETLGSGRWETQYF
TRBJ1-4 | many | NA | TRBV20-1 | TGCAGTGCTAGGAACGATGAAAAACTGTTTTTT | CSARNDEKLFF
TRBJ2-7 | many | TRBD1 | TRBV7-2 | TGTGCCAGCAGCTTATCACAGGGGTCTAAAGAGCAGTACTTC | CASSLSQGSKEQYF
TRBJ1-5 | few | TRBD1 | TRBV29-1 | TGCAGCGTTGCGGAACAGGGGAGCTATAGCAATCAGCCCCAGCATTTT | CSVAEQGSYSNQPQHF
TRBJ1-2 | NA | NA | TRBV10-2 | TGCGCCAGCAGTGAGTCCGGGAACTATGGCTACACCTTC | CASSESGNYGYTF
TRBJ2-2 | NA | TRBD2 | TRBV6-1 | TGTGCCAGCAGTCCCCTCGTGAGACTAGCGGGCGGGAACACCGGGGAGCTGTTTTTT | CASSPLVRLAGGNTGELFF
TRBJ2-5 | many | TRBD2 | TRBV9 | TGTGCCAGCAGCGTAGGGCCTAGCGGGAGAGGTGTAGCAGAGACCCAGTACTTC | CASSVGPSGRGVAETQYF
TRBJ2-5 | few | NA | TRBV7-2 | TGTGCCAGCAGCTCCGGGGCAGGACCTCAACAGACCCAGTACTTC | CASSSGAGPQQTQYF
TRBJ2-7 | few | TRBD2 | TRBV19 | TGTGCCAGTAAACCACTAGCGGGAACCCACGAGCAGTACTTC | CASKPLAGTHEQYF
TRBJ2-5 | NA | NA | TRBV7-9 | TGTGCCAGCAGCCTGGGACAAGGGACCCAGTACTTC | CASSLGQGTQYF
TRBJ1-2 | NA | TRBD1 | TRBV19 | TGTGCCAGTAGTAGGGGGGCGGGACAGGTTAACTATGGCTACACCTTC | CASSRGAGQVNYGYTF
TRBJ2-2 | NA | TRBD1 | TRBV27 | TGTGCCAGCAGTCTCGAAGGCACAGGGACAGGGGGCTGGACCGGGGAGCTGTTTTTT | CASSLEGTGTGGWTGELFF
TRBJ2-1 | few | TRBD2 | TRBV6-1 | TGTGCCAGCAGTCACAATCCTAGCGGCACTGAGCAGTTCTTC | CASSHNPSGTEQFF
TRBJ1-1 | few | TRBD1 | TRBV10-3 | TGTGCCATCAGAGACAGGGATTTCACTGAAGCTTTCTTT | CAIRDRDFTEAFF
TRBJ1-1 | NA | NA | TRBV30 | TGTGCCTGGAGTCCAACGATGGTGGGTGAAGCTTTCTTT | CAWSPTMVGEAFF
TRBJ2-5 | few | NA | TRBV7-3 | TGTGCCAGCAGCCCCTCGTTGGGGTGGCAAGAGACCCAGTACTTC | CASSPSLGWQETQYF
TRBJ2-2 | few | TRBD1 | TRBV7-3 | TGTGCCAGCAGCTTAAAACAGGGGTTCACCGGGGAGCTGTTTTTT | CASSLKQGFTGELFF
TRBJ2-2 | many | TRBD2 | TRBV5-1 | TGCGCCAGCAGCTTGTTGACTAGCGTGAACACCGGGGAGCTGTTTTTT | CASSLLTSVNTGELFF
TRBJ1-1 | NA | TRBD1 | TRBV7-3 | TGTGCCAGCAGCGCGACGGGACAGGGGGGCACTGAAGCTTTCTTT | CASSATGQGGTEAFF
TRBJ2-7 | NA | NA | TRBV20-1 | TGCAGTGCTAGAGATTGGCAAGGGGGTGGAATTTACGAGCAGTACTTC | CSARDWQGGGIYEQYF
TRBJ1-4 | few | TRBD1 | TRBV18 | TGTGCCAGCTCACCGGGGACAGGACCCGAAAAACTGTTTTTT | CASSPGTGPEKLFF
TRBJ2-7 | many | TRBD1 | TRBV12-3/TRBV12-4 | TGTGCCAGTACCCCACCCGGGACAGGGGTTTACGAGCAGTACTTC | CASTPPGTGVYEQYF
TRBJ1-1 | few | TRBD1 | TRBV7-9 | TGTGCCAGCAGCCCCCAGGGGGAAGAAGCTTTCTTT | CASSPQGEEAFF